This T cell receptor (beta chain) was recovered during a study of OX40 agonist ivuxolimab in advanced cancers. Study-level information: While on treatment, patients had intravenous ivuxolimab at 0.01 to 10 mg/kg every 2 weeks. Patients were under 90% male with ages about 23 to 90, mean about 54. Melanoma, hepatocellular carcinoma, head and neck or renal cell cancer occurred in dose-escalation patients. Study outcomes and limitations: The study found that CD8+ T cells averaged more expanded clones than CD4+.

Comments on this clone: Antigen specificity is unknown.

Assay used: immunoSEQ multiplex PCR; TCRdb lists only in-frame clones, some missing. The data show more than 45,000 clones, with over 65% seen just once and about 1.6% held by the top ten. This receptor was identified in an adult with an advanced solid tumor such as melanoma, head and neck, liver or kidney cancer. The sample here was CD4+ or CD8+ T cells sorted from blood, taken in a trial of the OX40 agonist ivuxolimab.

The CDR3 is CASSSPSRGTDTQYF. The CDR3 DNA is TGCGCCAGCAGCTCCCCCTCGCGGGGCACAGATACGCAGTATTTT. This chain uses TRBV4-1 with TRBJ2-3, with a weak D call TRBD2 (5 bases). The CDR3 totals 15 residues. Germline lookup yields CDR1 MGHRA and CDR2 YSYEKL. V was shortened by 5 bases and J by 1 base, with 13 bases between the two germline ends.